The present T cell receptor beta chain was sequenced within a study of vaccination and CD4 T cells after COVID-19. The Oncomine TCR Beta short-read assay sequenced DNA from cultured CD4+ T cells. TCRdb passed the PCR reads through MiXCR, listing each CDR3 protein once. In the table there are approximately 5,800 distinct CDR3 sequences, roughly 35% of which are singletons. This clonotype was counted only a few times. The antigen remains unidentified. The V gene lost 3 bases and the J gene lost 4 bases, with 7 bases spanning the gap. Germline V gives CDR1 SGHVS, CDR2 FQNEAQ. This CDR3 comprises 12 residues. Treatment here: approximately 10-day PBMC culture with coronavirus spike peptide pools or control peptides (ViraFEST assay). CD4+ T cells of the unexposed donor were collected before the COVID-19 pandemic (2011-2018).

The receptor was isolated from a human donor in good health. Sequencing used CD4+ T cells from blood, cultured in vitro. The chain carries TRBV7-8 and TRBJ2-7; D is unclear. This CDR3 reads CASSLGKYEQYF. CDR3 DNA: TGTGCCAGCAGCTTGGGAAAATACGAGCAGTACTTC.